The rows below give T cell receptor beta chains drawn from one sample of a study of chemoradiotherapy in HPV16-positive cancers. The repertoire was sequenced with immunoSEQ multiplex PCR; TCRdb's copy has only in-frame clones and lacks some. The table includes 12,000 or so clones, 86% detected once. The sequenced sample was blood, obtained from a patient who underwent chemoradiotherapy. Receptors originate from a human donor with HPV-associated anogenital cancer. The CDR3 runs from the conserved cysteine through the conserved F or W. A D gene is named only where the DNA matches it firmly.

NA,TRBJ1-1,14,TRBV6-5,CASSYSAENTEAFF,TGTGCCAGCAGTTATTCGGCAGAGAACACTGAAGCTTTCTTT
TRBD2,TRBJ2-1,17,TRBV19,CASSPWTSGVLYNEQFF,TGTGCCAGTAGTCCGTGGACTAGCGGGGTCCTCTACAATGAGCAGTTCTTC
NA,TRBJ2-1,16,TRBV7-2,CASSGGSPLVAGEQFF,TGTGCCAGCAGCGGGGGCTCACCGTTGGTAGCAGGTGAGCAGTTCTTC
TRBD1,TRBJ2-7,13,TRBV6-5,CASSQNRGYEQYF,TGTGCCAGCAGTCAGAACAGGGGCTACGAGCAGTACTTC
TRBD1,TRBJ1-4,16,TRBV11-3,CASSLDYRGKHEKLFF,TGTGCCAGCAGCTTGGATTACAGGGGGAAACATGAAAAACTGTTTTTT
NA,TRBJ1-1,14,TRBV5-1,CASSLESGGFEAFF,TGCGCCAGCAGCTTGGAGTCGGGTGGGTTTGAAGCTTTCTTT
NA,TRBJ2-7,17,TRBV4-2,CASSLASLPRGAYEQYF,TGTGCCAGCAGCCTCGCATCACTCCCCAGGGGGGCCTACGAGCAGTACTTC
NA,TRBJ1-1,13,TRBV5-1,CASSFTGYTEAFF,TGCGCCAGCAGCTTTACAGGGTACACTGAAGCTTTCTTT
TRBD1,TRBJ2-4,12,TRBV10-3,CAIGQGENIQYF,TGTGCCATCGGACAGGGTGAAAACATTCAGTACTTC
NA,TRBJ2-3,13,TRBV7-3,CASSLYHTDTQYF,TGTGCCAGCAGCTTATACCATACAGATACGCAGTATTTT
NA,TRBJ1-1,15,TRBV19,CASSIDVGLDTEAFF,TGTGCCAGTAGTATAGATGTAGGTTTGGACACTGAAGCTTTCTTT